Below, 8 T cell receptor beta chains from the same sample are listed, as sequenced in a study of cytomegalovirus exposure and HLA in healthy donors (dated by TCRdb to 2015 to 2018). The library was built by means of the immunoSEQ multiplex PCR assay. For the multiplex PCR, a mixture combining 60 forward primers for TCR Vbeta segments and 13 reverse primers for TCR Jbeta segments was used. Held by TCRdb, this immuneACCESS table contains in-frame sequences only and omits some clones. Under half of the omission traces to an unresolved V gene where checked; the cause of the rest is unknown. Recorded for this sample are around 110,000 clones; 9.5% of them occurred a single time. The ten largest clones represent approximately 3% of the sample. The sequencing sample was made of PBMCs. These receptors all come from a man under 40 in good health and CMV-seronegative.

The chain is built from TRBV27 and TRBJ2-7; 13 bases are a match to TRBD2. The CDR3 is 17 residues long. J was trimmed by 0 bases and V by 4 bases; bases with no gene match: 6. CDR1 is MNHEY and CDR2 is SMNVEV in the germline V gene (reference sequence). CDR3 coding DNA: TGTGCCAGCAGTTCGGGACTAGCGGGGAAACCCTCCTACGAGCAGTACTTC. The encoded protein is CASSSGLAGKPSYEQYF.

The table lists this clone with a few counts. V gene TRBV4-1 combines with J gene TRBJ1-6; 10 bases are a match to TRBD1. V dropped 4 bases and J dropped 10; count of bases not matched to a gene: 7. CDR1 MGHRA and CDR2 YSYEKL come from the germline V gene. The CDR3 length is 15 residues. The CDR3 DNA reads TGCGCCAGCAGCCTTGAATGGACAGGGGGATCACCCCTCCACTTT. Protein product: CASSLEWTGGSPLHF.

The rearrangement joins TRBV4-3 to TRBJ1-2; unclear D gene. The CDR3 loop spans 15 amino acids. V dropped 0 bases and J dropped 7 bases, with 15 bases sitting between them. Germline lookup yields CDR1 LGHNA and CDR2 YSLEER. The CDR3 loop is CASSQERSGRGGYTF. CDR3 nucleotide sequence: TGCGCCAGCAGCCAAGAAAGGTCCGGGAGAGGTGGCTACACCTTC.

A few counts support this clone. The rearrangement uses TRBV27 and TRBJ1-1; the D gene is possibly TRBD1 (6 bases). The CDR3 totals 14 residues. V lost 5 bases and J lost 1, with 11 bases in between. Germline CDR1 and CDR2: MNHEY and SMNVEV (reference sequence). The CDR3 loop reads CASSPGTRNTEAFF. CDR3 in DNA: TGTGCCAGCAGTCCAGGGACACGGAACACTGAAGCTTTCTTT.

This clone was seen more than once but under ten times. This same CDR3 is encoded by further DNA sequences in the sample. The chain has TRBV30 and TRBJ1-2, with D tentatively TRBD1 (5 bases). Trimming removed 3 bases at V and 7 bases at J, with 12 bases between. CDR1 GTSNPN and CDR2 SVGIG come from the germline V gene (reference sequence). This CDR3 contains 12 residues. This CDR3 reads CAWSTGGGGYTF. CDR3 sequence (DNA): TGTGCCTGGAGCACTGGGGGGGGTGGCTACACCTTC.

V is TRBV21-1 and J is TRBJ2-5; the table names TRBD1, a call not compared with the DNA. TRBV21-1 is a known pseudogene. The CDR3 runs 15 residues. The CDR3, as DNA: TGTGCCAGCAGCAGGATAACAGGGGGCCTGGAGACCCAGTACTTC. Protein sequence: CASSRITGGLETQYF.

This clone was detected a few times. V gene TRBV5-1 combines with J gene TRBJ2-1; 8 bases map to TRBD1. After removal of 4 bases from V and 0 bases from J, the junction contained 9 bases not matched to a gene. The CDR3 is made up of 17 amino acids. From germline, CDR1 is SGHRS and CDR2 YFSETQ. CDR3 loop: CASSQDRGHHSYNEQFF. The DNA for the CDR3 is TGCGCCAGCAGCCAAGACAGGGGCCATCACTCCTACAATGAGCAGTTCTTC.

The chain couples TRBV28 to TRBJ2-5; 8 bases match TRBD1. In germline, CDR1 is MDHEN, CDR2 SYDVKM. CDR3 length equals 15 residues. V dropped 6 bases and J dropped 5; count of bases not matched to a gene: 11. This chain's CDR3 is CASSPLSGGDETQYF. CDR3 in DNA: TGTGCCAGCAGCCCACTTTCAGGGGGCGACGAGACCCAGTACTTC.